This T cell receptor beta chain was captured by sequencing in a study of blood T cell repertoires in COVID-19. The data were produced by immunoSEQ multiplex PCR, yet TCRdb's version contains in-frame clones alone and is incomplete. The sample gives about 190,000 clones, around 79% of which show up once; around an eighth is in the top ten. The CDR3 has 17 amino acids. After removal of 5 bases from V and 5 bases from J, the junction contained 13 bases not matched to a gene. The V gene's germline CDR1 is LGHNA and CDR2 YNFKEQ. The receptor was derived from a man aged 50 or older who had recovered from COVID-19. Material: peripheral blood. The chain links TRBV4-2 to TRBJ2-4; TRBD2 aligns across 9 bases. CDR3 DNA: TGTGCCAGCAGCGGGTTAGCGGGAGAGGAGGGGGAAAACATTCAGTACTTC. This sequence encodes CASSGLAGEEGENIQYF.